This entry is about one TCR beta chain. Its target is unknown. Trimming cost V 3 bases and J 1 base, with 9 bases left between them. Germline loops: CDR1 SGHTA, CDR2 FQGNSA. The CDR3 extends over 15 amino acids. The data were obtained in a study of radiotherapy plus CTLA-4 blockade in lung cancer. General study findings and limits: Clones of tumor-derived TCRs expanded in blood after radiotherapy plus ipilimumab.

Clones were sequenced by immunoSEQ multiplex PCR, and TCRdb holds only the in-frame ones, with some missing. The profile shows 90,000 to 100,000 clones, about 90% of them singletons. The clonotype comes from a human donor with non-small cell lung cancer that progressed on radiotherapy plus ipilimumab. The chain joins TRBV7-2 to TRBJ2-2; the D gene is possibly TRBD2 (6 bases). The material was peripheral blood, obtained from a patient treated with radiotherapy plus ipilimumab. CDR3 residues: CASSFRRGNTGELFF. CDR3 DNA: TGTGCCAGCAGCTTTCGGCGGGGGAACACCGGGGAGCTGTTTTTT. Full variable domain (outside the CDR3, taken from reference TRBV7-2 and TRBJ2-2): GAGVSQSPSNKVTEKGKDVELRCDPISGHTALYWYRQSLGQGLEFLIYFQGNSAPDKSGLPSDRFSAERTGGSVSTLTIQRTQQEDSAVYLCASSFRRGNTGELFFGEGSRLTVL.